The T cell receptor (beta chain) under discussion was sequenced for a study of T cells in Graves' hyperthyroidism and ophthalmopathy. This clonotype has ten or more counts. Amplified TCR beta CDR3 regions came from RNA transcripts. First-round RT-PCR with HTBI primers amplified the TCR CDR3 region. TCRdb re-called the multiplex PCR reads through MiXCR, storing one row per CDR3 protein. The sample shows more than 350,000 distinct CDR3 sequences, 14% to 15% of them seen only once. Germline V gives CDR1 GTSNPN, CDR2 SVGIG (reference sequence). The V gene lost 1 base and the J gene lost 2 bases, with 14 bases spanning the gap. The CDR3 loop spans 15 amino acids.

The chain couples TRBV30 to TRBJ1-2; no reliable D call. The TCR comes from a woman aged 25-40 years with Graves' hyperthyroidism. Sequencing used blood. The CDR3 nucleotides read TGTGCCTGGAGTGCCCCATGGGCTGGAAACTATGGCTACACCTTC. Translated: CAWSAPWAGNYGYTF.